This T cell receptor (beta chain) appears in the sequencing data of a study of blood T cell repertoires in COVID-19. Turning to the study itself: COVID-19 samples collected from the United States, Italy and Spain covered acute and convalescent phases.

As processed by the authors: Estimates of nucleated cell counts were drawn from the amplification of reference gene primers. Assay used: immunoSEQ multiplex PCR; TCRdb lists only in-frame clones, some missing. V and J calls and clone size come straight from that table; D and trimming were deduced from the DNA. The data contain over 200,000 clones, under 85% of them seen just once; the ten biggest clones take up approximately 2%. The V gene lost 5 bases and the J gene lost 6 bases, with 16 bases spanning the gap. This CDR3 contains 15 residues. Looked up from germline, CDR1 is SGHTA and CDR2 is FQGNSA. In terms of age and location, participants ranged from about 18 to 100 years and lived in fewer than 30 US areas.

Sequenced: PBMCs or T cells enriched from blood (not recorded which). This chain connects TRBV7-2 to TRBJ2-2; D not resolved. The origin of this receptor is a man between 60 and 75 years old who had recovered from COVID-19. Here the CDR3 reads CASSRTRSWAGELFF. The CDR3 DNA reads TGTGCCAGCAGCCGCACCAGGTCCTGGGCCGGGGAGCTGTTTTTT.